A selection of T cell receptor beta chains follows, all from one sample in a study of blood T cell repertoires in COVID-19. Profiling relied on immunoSEQ multiplex PCR, and the TCRdb table lists in-frame clones only, not all of them. The sample includes 150,000 or so clones, about 89% of them seen just once. The specimen was peripheral blood. The receptor source for this set is a man aged 50 to 60 with acute or convalescent COVID-19. Both conserved end residues are part of each CDR3. Fields, in order: J gene, V gene, clone size, D gene, CDR3 protein, CDR3 DNA. A D gene is named only where the DNA matches it firmly. Size is stated for part of the rows, as once, few or many counts, or as a class when the clone is expanded.

TRBJ1-1	TRBV7-2	NA	NA	CASSLPSGQGTGLRAFF	TGTGCCAGCAGCTTACCCTCGGGACAAGGAACGGGCCTCAGAGCTTTCTTT
TRBJ2-3	TRBV4-2	NA	NA	CASSPGAMGDTQYF	TGTGCCAGCAGCCCGGGAGCTATGGGGGATACGCAGTATTTT
TRBJ1-1	TRBV2	NA	TRBD1	CASSRQGNTEAFF	TGTGCCAGCAGCAGACAGGGGAACACTGAAGCTTTCTTT
TRBJ1-5	TRBV10-1	NA	NA	CASSTGSQPQHF	TGCGCCAGCAGTACAGGGAGTCAGCCCCAGCATTTT
TRBJ1-2	TRBV27	NA	NA	CASSLTQGQGYTF	TGTGCCAGCAGTTTAACCCAGGGCCAGGGCTACACCTTC
TRBJ2-1	TRBV5-4	NA	TRBD1	CASSLGQGSYNEQFF	TGTGCCAGCAGCCTAGGACAGGGCTCCTACAATGAGCAGTTCTTC
TRBJ2-2	TRBV2	NA	NA	CASSGLRGDTGELFF	TGTGCCAGCAGTGGGCTCAGGGGGGATACCGGGGAGCTGTTTTTT
TRBJ2-1	TRBV28	NA	TRBD2	CACTALAGGSYNEQFF	TGTGCCTGCACCGCCCTAGCGGGAGGCTCCTACAATGAGCAGTTCTTC
TRBJ1-2	TRBV9	few	NA	CASSVDRNYGYTF	TGTGCCAGCAGCGTGGACAGAAACTATGGCTACACCTTC
TRBJ1-2	TRBV28	NA	TRBD1	CASSPDRGANYGYTF	TGTGCCAGCAGCCCAGACAGGGGAGCTAACTATGGCTACACCTTC
TRBJ1-3	TRBV7-3	NA	NA	CASSPNRPPGNTIYF	TGTGCCAGCAGCCCGAACAGGCCTCCTGGAAACACCATATATTTT
TRBJ1-2	TRBV5-4	NA	NA	CASSSRGALGRGYTF	TGTGCCAGCAGCTCCAGGGGAGCCCTCGGTCGGGGCTACACCTTC
TRBJ1-5	TRBV28	few	TRBD1	CASSLGWGQGREPQHF	TGTGCCAGCAGTTTAGGATGGGGACAGGGTCGGGAGCCCCAGCATTTT
TRBJ2-3	TRBV2	NA	NA	CASSAQGSTDTQYF	TGTGCCAGCAGTGCGCAGGGTTCCACAGATACGCAGTATTTT
TRBJ2-6	TRBV27	NA	TRBD1	CASSSHTGQQANVLTF	TGTGCCAGCAGTTCCCATACGGGACAGCAGGCCAACGTCCTGACTTTC
TRBJ1-1	TRBV7-6	NA	NA	CASSLYHRDTEAFF	TGTGCCAGCAGCTTATACCACAGGGACACTGAAGCTTTCTTT
TRBJ1-6	TRBV28	NA	TRBD1	CASTGWTGASPLHF	TGTGCCAGCACGGGTTGGACAGGGGCCTCACCCCTCCACTTT
TRBJ2-7	TRBV9	NA	TRBD2	CASSPAGGQNRYEQYF	TGTGCCAGCAGCCCGGCGGGGGGGCAGAACAGATACGAGCAGTACTTC
TRBJ1-1	TRBV6-1	NA	NA	CASSETNRDMGPEAFF	TGTGCCAGCAGTGAAACGAACCGGGACATGGGCCCTGAAGCTTTCTTT
TRBJ1-3	TRBV5-1	NA	NA	CASSLERESGNTIYF	TGCGCCAGCAGCTTGGAAAGAGAATCTGGAAACACCATATATTTT
TRBJ2-5	TRBV19	NA	NA	CCQIPGQETQYF	TGTTGCCAAATCCCAGGTCAAGAGACCCAGTACTTC
TRBJ1-5	TRBV30	once	NA	CAWTLPGRGDQPQHF	TGTGCCTGGACACTCCCCGGCAGAGGAGATCAGCCCCAGCATTTT
TRBJ2-7	TRBV7-3	NA	TRBD1	CASSLTVGTGYEQYF	TGTGCCAGCAGCTTAACGGTGGGGACAGGGTACGAGCAGTACTTC
TRBJ1-1	TRBV28	NA	NA	CASSLIAGEAFF	TGTGCCAGCAGTTTAATTGCAGGGGAAGCTTTCTTT
TRBJ2-1	TRBV19	NA	NA	CASAQVYNEQFF	TGTGCCAGTGCACAGGTATACAATGAGCAGTTCTTC